This T cell receptor (beta chain) emerged from a study of blood T cell repertoires in COVID-19. Libraries were prepared by immunoSEQ multiplex PCR; TCRdb keeps only in-frame clonotypes and omits some of them. This table holds about 21,000 clones, roughly 84% found once. This clone was counted a single time. Looked up from germline, CDR1 is SQVTM and CDR2 is ANQGSEA. Trimming cost V 7 bases and J 8 bases; bases outside gene matches: 10. The CDR3 loop spans 12 amino acids. Sequenced: peripheral blood. The J gene is TRBJ1-2, the V gene TRBV29-1, with 7 nucleotides matching TRBD1. The receptor was derived from a human donor with active COVID-19. The donor label of this sample is uncertain. CDR3 bases: TGCAGCGCCCTGACAGGGATGGGCGGCTACACCTTC. The encoded protein is CSALTGMGGYTF.